In its sample, the clone carrying this T cell receptor (beta chain) was seen a few times. Its antigen remains unidentified. This sample is part of a study of T-cell memory formation after mild COVID-19. General study results and limits: Pre-infection memory already had some responding clones, implying cross-reactive memory joined. Largely, contracting CD4+ clones fell within CM and EM, and contracting CD8+ clones within EMRA. Later expanders leaned CD4+, whereas day 15 to 85 contracting clones were balanced CD4/CD8.

V dropped 6 bases and J dropped 2; count of bases not matched to a gene: 9. CDR1 is MNHEY and CDR2 is SVGEGT in the germline V gene. This CDR3 spans 16 amino acids. TCR alpha and TCR beta cDNA libraries with sample barcodes and UMIs came from 5'RACE using constant-segment primers. MiXCR was run by TCRdb on the 5' RACE reads, yielding one entry per CDR3 protein. This table holds more than 400,000 distinct CDR3 sequences, 15% to 20% found once. The receptor comes from an adult woman who had mild COVID-19 (a few samples of this study predate the infection). Cell type and time point are not known. Material for sequencing was PBMCs or a T cell subset sorted from them (not recorded which). The chain joins TRBV6-2 or TRBV6-3 to TRBJ2-1, with 8 bases that match TRBD2. In DNA form, the CDR3 reads TGTGCCAGCAGCTCTACTAGCGGCGGACCCTACAATGAGCAGTTCTTC. Encoded protein: CASSSTSGGPYNEQFF.